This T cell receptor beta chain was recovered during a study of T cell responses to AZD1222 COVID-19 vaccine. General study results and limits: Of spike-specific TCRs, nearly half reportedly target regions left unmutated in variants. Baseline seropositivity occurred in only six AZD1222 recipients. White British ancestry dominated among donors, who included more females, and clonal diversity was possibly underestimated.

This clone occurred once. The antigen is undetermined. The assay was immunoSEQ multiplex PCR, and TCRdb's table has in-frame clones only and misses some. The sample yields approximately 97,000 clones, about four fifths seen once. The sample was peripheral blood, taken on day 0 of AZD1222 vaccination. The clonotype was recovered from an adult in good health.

The CDR3 here is CASSLSRGPYEQYF. The DNA of the CDR3 is TGTGCCAGCAGCTTGTCCCGGGGGCCCTACGAGCAGTACTTC. The chain combines TRBV5-8 with TRBJ2-7; the D gene could be TRBD1 or TRBD2 (6 bases each). The V gene's germline CDR1 is SGHTS and CDR2 YDEGEE. The V and J ends lost 1 base and 2 bases respectively, with 10 bases between them. The CDR3 contains 14 residues.